The rows below give T cell receptor beta chains drawn from one sample of a study of T cells in Graves' hyperthyroidism and ophthalmopathy. Each CDR3 protein is one row after TCRdb ran MiXCR on the multiplex PCR reads. The repertoire holds approximately 400,000 distinct CDR3 sequences, with 13% as singletons. Specimen: blood. These receptor sequences come from a man aged 25-45 years with Graves' hyperthyroidism that later progressed to Graves' ophthalmopathy. Each CDR3 is given with its conserved first and last residue. A D gene is named only where the DNA matches it firmly. Clone size is not always given. Where it is, it says once, few, many or a class for expanded clones.

abundance: few; d_gene: TRBD2; v_gene: TRBV24-1; j_gene: TRBJ2-6; CDR3nt: TGTGCCACCAGTGATCCACTAGCGGGGGGACTCAACTCTGGGGCCAACGTCCTGACTTTC; CDR3aa: CATSDPLAGGLNSGANVLTF
abundance: many; d_gene: .; v_gene: TRBV27; j_gene: TRBJ1-1; CDR3nt: TGTGCCAGCAGTTTATCTGGGACACGGGGGAACACTGAAGCTTTCTTT; CDR3aa: CASSLSGTRGNTEAFF
abundance: few; d_gene: .; v_gene: TRBV4-1; j_gene: TRBJ1-6; CDR3nt: TGCGCCAGCAGCCCCCCCCGCGAGTCGGAGCTCGGTAATTCACCCCTCCACTTT; CDR3aa: CASSPPRESELGNSPLHF
abundance: .; d_gene: .; v_gene: TRBV28; j_gene: TRBJ2-7; CDR3nt: TGTGCCAGTCGGGACACCTACGAGCAGTACTTC; CDR3aa: CASRDTYEQYF
abundance: many; d_gene: .; v_gene: TRBV27; j_gene: TRBJ1-4; CDR3nt: TGTGCCAGCAGTATGGACAGTCATAATGAAAAACTGTTTTTT; CDR3aa: CASSMDSHNEKLFF
abundance: few; d_gene: TRBD1; v_gene: TRBV15; j_gene: TRBJ2-7; CDR3nt: TGTGCCACCAGCAGAGACGACAGGGTCAACGAGCAGTACTTC; CDR3aa: CATSRDDRVNEQYF
abundance: .; d_gene: .; v_gene: TRBV5-5; j_gene: TRBJ2-3; CDR3nt: TGTGCCAGCAGCAGAGGGGACTCCAAAACAGATACGCAGTATTTT; CDR3aa: CASSRGDSKTDTQYF
abundance: many; d_gene: TRBD1; v_gene: TRBV28; j_gene: TRBJ2-7; CDR3nt: TGTGCCAGCTGGTCGCGGACAGGGTTCTACGAGCAGTACTTC; CDR3aa: CASWSRTGFYEQYF
abundance: .; d_gene: .; v_gene: TRBV29-1; j_gene: TRBJ1-1; CDR3nt: TGCAGCACAGAGGGGGGGATCTCTGAAGCTTTCTTT; CDR3aa: CSTEGGISEAFF
abundance: many; d_gene: .; v_gene: TRBV7-9; j_gene: TRBJ1-2; CDR3nt: TGTGCCAGCAGCAGCGGGACACAGTATGGCTACACCTTC; CDR3aa: CASSSGTQYGYTF
abundance: many; d_gene: .; v_gene: TRBV5-1; j_gene: TRBJ1-1; CDR3nt: TGCGCCAGCAGTCCCCAGAGGTGGGGAAACACTGAAGCTTTCTTT; CDR3aa: CASSPQRWGNTEAFF
abundance: many; d_gene: TRBD2; v_gene: TRBV12-3/TRBV12-4; j_gene: TRBJ2-1; CDR3nt: TGTGCCAGCAGCCAAGGGGCGCGGGGGACGAGCTCCTACAATGAGCAGTTCTTC; CDR3aa: CASSQGARGTSSYNEQFF
abundance: few; d_gene: TRBD1; v_gene: TRBV5-1; j_gene: TRBJ1-1; CDR3nt: TGCGCCAGCAGCTTGGGGGACAGGGGGTGGACTGAAGCTTTCTTT; CDR3aa: CASSLGDRGWTEAFF
abundance: many; d_gene: .; v_gene: TRBV6-1; j_gene: TRBJ2-7; CDR3nt: TGTGCCAGCAGTGAAGGGGTCGGAGGGAACGAGCAGTACTTC; CDR3aa: CASSEGVGGNEQYF
abundance: .; d_gene: .; v_gene: TRBV20-1; j_gene: TRBJ1-2; CDR3nt: TGCAGTGCTAGAGATCTAGCAGGGTGGAACTATGGCTACACCTTC; CDR3aa: CSARDLAGWNYGYTF
abundance: many; d_gene: .; v_gene: TRBV12-3/TRBV12-4; j_gene: TRBJ1-6; CDR3nt: TGTGCCAGCAGGATCCGGGACTCATATTCACCCCTCCACTTT; CDR3aa: CASRIRDSYSPLHF
abundance: .; d_gene: .; v_gene: TRBV12-3/TRBV12-4; j_gene: TRBJ2-7; CDR3nt: TGTGCCAGCAGTTTTGGGGACGGAGGGTTCTACGAGCAGTACTTC; CDR3aa: CASSFGDGGFYEQYF
abundance: many; d_gene: TRBD1; v_gene: TRBV30; j_gene: TRBJ1-5; CDR3nt: TGTGCCTGGAGTCGCTCGACAGGGGGTCAGCCCCAGCATTTT; CDR3aa: CAWSRSTGGQPQHF
abundance: .; d_gene: TRBD1; v_gene: TRBV20-1; j_gene: TRBJ2-7; CDR3nt: TGCAGTGGACAGGGGAGGCACGAGCAGTACTTC; CDR3aa: CSGQGRHEQYF
abundance: few; d_gene: TRBD1; v_gene: TRBV28; j_gene: TRBJ1-4; CDR3nt: TGTGCCAGCAGTCCCTCGACAGGGGGCGCATCGGGTGAAAAACTGTTTTTT; CDR3aa: CASSPSTGGASGEKLFF
abundance: .; d_gene: TRBD1; v_gene: TRBV4-3; j_gene: TRBJ1-5; CDR3nt: TGCGCCAGCAGCCAACCGGGACAGGGAGGAGGGCAGCCCCAGCATTTT; CDR3aa: CASSQPGQGGGQPQHF
abundance: .; d_gene: .; v_gene: TRBV27; j_gene: TRBJ2-7; CDR3nt: TGTGCCAGCAGTTATCAGTCCGTCAAGAGCTCCTACGAGCAGTACTTC; CDR3aa: CASSYQSVKSSYEQYF
abundance: many; d_gene: .; v_gene: TRBV28; j_gene: TRBJ1-1; CDR3nt: TGTGCCAGCAGTTTATTAGGGCGGGCTTTCTTT; CDR3aa: CASSLLGRAFF
abundance: few; d_gene: .; v_gene: TRBV30; j_gene: TRBJ2-7; CDR3nt: TGTGCCTGGAGTGTCATACCTCCGTTCGAGCAGTACTTC; CDR3aa: CAWSVIPPFEQYF
abundance: many; d_gene: .; v_gene: TRBV11-2; j_gene: TRBJ1-4; CDR3nt: TGTGCCAGCAGCCTCAGGACAAGTGCAACTAATGAAAAACTGTTTTTT; CDR3aa: CASSLRTSATNEKLFF
abundance: few; d_gene: TRBD1; v_gene: TRBV13; j_gene: TRBJ1-4; CDR3nt: TGTGCCAGCAGCCTCGTCACTGACAGGGGGCATTCAACTAATGAAAAACTGTTTTTT; CDR3aa: CASSLVTDRGHSTNEKLFF
abundance: once; d_gene: .; v_gene: TRBV6-2/TRBV6-3; j_gene: TRBJ2-5; CDR3nt: TGTGCCAGCAGTATGCACCAAGAGACCCAGTACTTC; CDR3aa: CASSMHQETQYF
abundance: few; d_gene: TRBD1; v_gene: TRBV9; j_gene: TRBJ2-1; CDR3nt: TGTGCCAGCAGCCCTGACCTGACAGGGGGCTTTGAGCAGTTCTTC; CDR3aa: CASSPDLTGGFEQFF
abundance: many; d_gene: TRBD1; v_gene: TRBV2; j_gene: TRBJ1-1; CDR3nt: TGTGCCAGCAGTGAGCTTGGTGGGACAGTCATGAACACTGAAGCTTTCTTT; CDR3aa: CASSELGGTVMNTEAFF
abundance: many; d_gene: .; v_gene: TRBV28; j_gene: TRBJ2-7; CDR3nt: TGTGCCAGCAGTTTAAGTTCGGCGGACTACGAGCAGTACTTC; CDR3aa: CASSLSSADYEQYF
abundance: .; d_gene: TRBD2; v_gene: TRBV6-2/TRBV6-3; j_gene: TRBJ2-1; CDR3nt: TGTGCCAGCACGGGGGGGGTCGGGGGGGTGAATGAGCAGTTCTTC; CDR3aa: CASTGGVGGVNEQFF
abundance: .; d_gene: .; v_gene: TRBV27; j_gene: TRBJ1-5; CDR3nt: TGTGCCAGCGGTTCGGGGCCTTATGATCCCCAGCATTTT; CDR3aa: CASGSGPYDPQHF
abundance: .; d_gene: .; v_gene: TRBV4-1; j_gene: TRBJ1-5; CDR3nt: TGCGCCAGCAGCCGGCAACAGGGTAGCAATCAGCCCCAGCATTTT; CDR3aa: CASSRQQGSNQPQHF
abundance: .; d_gene: TRBD2; v_gene: TRBV5-1; j_gene: TRBJ2-3; CDR3nt: TGCGCCAGCAGCCTGACTAGCGGGGGACTCACAGATACGCAGTATTTT; CDR3aa: CASSLTSGGLTDTQYF
abundance: many; d_gene: .; v_gene: TRBV27; j_gene: TRBJ1-2; CDR3nt: TGTGCCAGCAGGGGGGCTCCTGACTATGGCTACACCTTC; CDR3aa: CASRGAPDYGYTF
abundance: .; d_gene: .; v_gene: TRBV7-6; j_gene: TRBJ1-3; CDR3nt: TGTGCCAGCAGCTTAAGGCCAGTGAGGGGAAACACCATATATTTT; CDR3aa: CASSLRPVRGNTIYF
abundance: few; d_gene: .; v_gene: TRBV18; j_gene: TRBJ1-6; CDR3nt: TGTGCCAGCTCACCATCAAGGTATAATTCACCCCTCCACTTT; CDR3aa: CASSPSRYNSPLHF
abundance: many; d_gene: .; v_gene: TRBV20-1; j_gene: TRBJ1-5; CDR3nt: TGCAGTGCTAGATTAGTTAGGCGGGGGGCGAGCAATCAGCCCCAGCATTTT; CDR3aa: CSARLVRRGASNQPQHF
abundance: .; d_gene: .; v_gene: TRBV9; j_gene: TRBJ1-1; CDR3nt: TGTGCCAGCAGCGTAGCCCTCAAGAAGGGCACTGAAGCTTTCTTT; CDR3aa: CASSVALKKGTEAFF
abundance: many; d_gene: .; v_gene: TRBV11-2; j_gene: TRBJ2-2; CDR3nt: TGTGCCAGCATCACTAGAACCGGGGAGCTGTTTTTT; CDR3aa: CASITRTGELFF
abundance: many; d_gene: TRBD1; v_gene: TRBV4-1; j_gene: TRBJ1-5; CDR3nt: TGCGCCAGCAGCCAAGGACAGGGGGACGGGCAGCCCCAGCATTTT; CDR3aa: CASSQGQGDGQPQHF
abundance: many; d_gene: .; v_gene: TRBV12-3/TRBV12-4; j_gene: TRBJ2-2; CDR3nt: TGTGCCAGCAGTTTACAGGGTGGCAACACCGGGGAGCTGTTTTTT; CDR3aa: CASSLQGGNTGELFF
abundance: many; d_gene: TRBD1; v_gene: TRBV4-1; j_gene: TRBJ2-7; CDR3nt: TGCGCCAGCAGCCAACGGGACAGCGGCTCCTACGAGCAGTACTTC; CDR3aa: CASSQRDSGSYEQYF
abundance: .; d_gene: .; v_gene: TRBV7-3; j_gene: TRBJ2-3; CDR3nt: TGTGCCGGAGTCCGGGACCAAGAGACGGATACGCAGTATTTT; CDR3aa: CAGVRDQETDTQYF
abundance: many; d_gene: .; v_gene: TRBV20-1; j_gene: TRBJ1-1; CDR3nt: TGCAGTGCTAGAGCTGGGATGAACACTGAAGCTTTCTTT; CDR3aa: CSARAGMNTEAFF
abundance: many; d_gene: TRBD2; v_gene: TRBV2; j_gene: TRBJ2-3; CDR3nt: TGTGCCAGCAACGGGAGGGTAACAGATACGCAGTATTTT; CDR3aa: CASNGRVTDTQYF
abundance: few; d_gene: .; v_gene: TRBV9; j_gene: TRBJ1-3; CDR3nt: TGTGCCAGCAGCGTAGAGCCCAGGGCTGGAAACACCATATATTTT; CDR3aa: CASSVEPRAGNTIYF
abundance: many; d_gene: .; v_gene: TRBV7-9; j_gene: TRBJ2-3; CDR3nt: TGTGCCAGCAGCGCTGAAGGGACCAATACGCAGTATTTT; CDR3aa: CASSAEGTNTQYF
abundance: many; d_gene: .; v_gene: TRBV20-1; j_gene: TRBJ2-1; CDR3nt: TGCAGTGCTAGTCGGCAGGGGATACACAATGAGCAGTTCTTC; CDR3aa: CSASRQGIHNEQFF